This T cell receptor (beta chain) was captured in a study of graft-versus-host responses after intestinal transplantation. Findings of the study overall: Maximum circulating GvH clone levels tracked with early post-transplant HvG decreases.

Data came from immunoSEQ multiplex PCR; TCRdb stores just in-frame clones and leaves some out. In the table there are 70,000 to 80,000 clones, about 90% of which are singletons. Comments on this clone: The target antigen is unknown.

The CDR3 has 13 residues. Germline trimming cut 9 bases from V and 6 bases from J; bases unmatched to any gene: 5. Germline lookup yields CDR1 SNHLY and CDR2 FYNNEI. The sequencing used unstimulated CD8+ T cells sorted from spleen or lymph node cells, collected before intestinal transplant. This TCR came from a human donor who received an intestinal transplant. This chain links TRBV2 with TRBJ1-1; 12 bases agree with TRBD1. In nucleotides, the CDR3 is TGTGCCAGTACCGGGACAGGGGGCGCTGAAGCTTTCTTT. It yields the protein CASTGTGGAEAFF.